The rows below give T cell receptor beta chains drawn from one sample of a study of neurological immune-mediated disorders. TCRdb recomputed calls from the 5' RACE reads with MiXCR, one row per CDR3 protein. The sample consists of approximately 16,000 distinct CDR3 sequences, approximately 10% of them appearing once. Material for sequencing was CD8+ T cells from blood. The origin of the receptors is a man aged 45-65 years in good health. Both conserved end residues are part of each CDR3. The D gene is left open where the match is weak. Some rows mark clone size as missing; the rest say once, few, many or name a class of expanded clone.

d_call | j_call | v_call | clone_size | cdr3_nt | cdr3_aa
NA | TRBJ2-1 | TRBV7-6 | many | TGTGCCAGCAGCGAATTAGCGGTAGAAGGATTCAATGAGCAGTTCTTC | CASSELAVEGFNEQFF
NA | TRBJ2-7 | TRBV6-5 | NA | TGTGCCAGCAGTTATGCGGCGGACTCCTACGAGCAGTACTTC | CASSYAADSYEQYF
NA | TRBJ1-5 | TRBV7-8 | many | TGTGCCAGCAGCTTAACCTCAGCCCGGGTCTTGGAGCCCCAGCATTTT | CASSLTSARVLEPQHF
NA | TRBJ2-2 | TRBV19 | many | TGTGCCAGTAGTGCCCGGGGCAGCGCGTGGGGGCCCGCCGGGGAGCTGTTTTTT | CASSARGSAWGPAGELFF
TRBD1 | TRBJ2-7 | TRBV15 | many | TGTGCCACCAGCCTCGGACAGGGGGGGTCCTACGAGCAGTACTTC | CATSLGQGGSYEQYF
NA | TRBJ1-1 | TRBV7-2 | many | TGTGCCAGCAGCTTAGGGGGGGTTTACACTGAAGCTTTCTTT | CASSLGGVYTEAFF
NA | TRBJ2-1 | TRBV7-2 | many | TGTGCCAGCAGCTTAGTAAGACCCGGCAATGAGCAGTTCTTC | CASSLVRPGNEQFF
TRBD1 | TRBJ2-2 | TRBV15 | many | TGTGCCACGACGGACAGGGGACGGGCCGGGGAGCTGTTTTTT | CATTDRGRAGELFF
TRBD1 | TRBJ2-1 | TRBV4-1 | many | TGCGCCAGCAGCCAAGCCAGGGGGAAGGATGAGCAGTTCTTC | CASSQARGKDEQFF
TRBD1 | TRBJ2-3 | TRBV29-1 | many | TGCAGCGTAACCGGGACAGGGGCCCCCACAGATACGCAGTATTTT | CSVTGTGAPTDTQYF
TRBD2 | TRBJ2-7 | TRBV28 | many | TGTGCCAGCAACCTGGGGCGGGAGGAGGGCTACGAGCAGTACTTC | CASNLGREEGYEQYF
NA | TRBJ1-2 | TRBV20-1 | many | TGCACTCAACCGGGCCCCGTCCTGGGCTACACCTTC | CTQPGPVLGYTF
NA | TRBJ2-3 | TRBV7-2 | many | TGTGCCAGCAGCTCAGACTCCCTTGACAGCACAGATACGCAGTATTTT | CASSSDSLDSTDTQYF
TRBD2 | TRBJ2-1 | TRBV28 | many | TGTGCCAGCAGCCCGGGACTAGCGGGAAATGAGCAGTTCTTC | CASSPGLAGNEQFF
NA | TRBJ2-7 | TRBV5-1 | many | TGCGCCAGCAGCTCGGTGACAGGACTCTACGAGCAGTACTTC | CASSSVTGLYEQYF
NA | TRBJ2-4 | TRBV20-1 | many | TGCAGTGCTAAAGGGGACGGGAGCAAACGGCACATTCAGTACTTC | CSAKGDGSKRHIQYF
TRBD1 | TRBJ1-3 | TRBV28 | many | TGTGCCACCATCGCCGGGACAGGCTCCTCTGGAAACACCATATATTTT | CATIAGTGSSGNTIYF
NA | TRBJ2-7 | TRBV12-3/TRBV12-4 | many | TGTGCCAGCAGCCAATTCCCCAGGGGACTCTACGAGCAGTACTTC | CASSQFPRGLYEQYF
NA | TRBJ2-7 | TRBV29-1 | many | TGCAGCGCGGGGGCGCAGAGCTCCTACGAGCAGTACTTC | CSAGAQSSYEQYF
NA | TRBJ2-3 | TRBV6-5 | many | TGTGCCAGCAGTTACTGGGGGGCGCGGGAAGGAGATACGCAGTATTTT | CASSYWGAREGDTQYF
NA | TRBJ2-3 | TRBV20-1 | NA | TGCAGTGCTCCCCTAGGCAGCACGCAGTATTTT | CSAPLGSTQYF
NA | TRBJ2-7 | TRBV28 | many | TGTGCCAGCAGTTTAGACTGGAACATCTACGAGCAGTACTTC | CASSLDWNIYEQYF
NA | TRBJ1-1 | TRBV7-9 | many | TGTGCCAGCGTTAATCGGGGGAACACTGAAGCTTTCTTT | CASVNRGNTEAFF
NA | TRBJ1-1 | TRBV5-5 | many | TGTGCCAGCAGCTTGGACGGGGTCGGCACTGAAGCTTTCTTT | CASSLDGVGTEAFF
NA | TRBJ2-2 | TRBV4-1 | many | TGCGCCAGCAGCCAAGGGGCGCGGACCGGGGAGCTGTTTTTT | CASSQGARTGELFF
NA | TRBJ2-1 | TRBV7-7 | few | TGTGCCAGCAGCTTAGGAACGGGGGAGCAGTTCTTC | CASSLGTGEQFF
TRBD2 | TRBJ2-1 | TRBV6-6 | many | TGTGCCAGCAGTTACTATAGGCTAGCGGGAAGGTCTTCCTACAATGAGCAGTTCTTC | CASSYYRLAGRSSYNEQFF
NA | TRBJ1-1 | TRBV4-2 | many | TGTGCCAGCAGCCAATGGGTGAACACTGAAGCTTTCTTT | CASSQWVNTEAFF
NA | TRBJ2-7 | TRBV28 | many | TGTGCCAGCAGTTCACTAGTCGGGGAGCAGTACTTC | CASSSLVGEQYF
TRBD1 | TRBJ2-2 | TRBV4-3 | many | TGCGCCAGCAGCCAAGATTTCTTCAGGGGGCCGTACACCGGGGAGCTGTTTTTT | CASSQDFFRGPYTGELFF
TRBD1 | TRBJ2-7 | TRBV2 | many | TGTGCCAGCAGTGAAGGGACAGGGATCTACGAGCAGTACTTC | CASSEGTGIYEQYF
TRBD1 | TRBJ2-6 | TRBV29-1 | many | TGCAGCGTTGTCCCTGCCCGACAGGGCGAGTTCCCCTCTGGGGCCAACGTCCTGACTTTC | CSVVPARQGEFPSGANVLTF
NA | TRBJ2-7 | TRBV7-9 | NA | TGTGCCAGCAGCACAGAACAGGGAGAGAAAAACGAGCAGTACTTC | CASSTEQGEKNEQYF
TRBD2 | TRBJ2-1 | TRBV20-1 | many | TGCAGGGGGGCTAGCGGGAGAGGGTGGTCCTACAATGAGCAGTTCTTC | CRGASGRGWSYNEQFF
TRBD1 | TRBJ2-7 | TRBV7-2 | many | TGTGCCAGCAGCTCCACTGGGACAGGGGCCTACGAGCAGTACTTC | CASSSTGTGAYEQYF
NA | TRBJ2-3 | TRBV24-1 | many | TGTGCCACCAGTGACCCGACAGCAGATACGCAGTATTTT | CATSDPTADTQYF
NA | TRBJ2-5 | TRBV4-2 | many | TGTGCCAGCAGCCAAAAGGCGGCTCCGTTCGAGACCCAGTACTTC | CASSQKAAPFETQYF
NA | TRBJ2-7 | TRBV28 | many | TGTGCCAGCAGTTTGTGGATTGGGCTAGACGGTCGCGAGCAGTACTTC | CASSLWIGLDGREQYF
NA | TRBJ2-3 | TRBV27 | many | TGTGCCACCGCTTTCCACATCAGGGGCACAGATACGCAGTATTTT | CATAFHIRGTDTQYF
NA | TRBJ2-3 | TRBV7-6 | many | TGTGCCAGCAGCTGGGCGCCTGAGGGTGCCGGGGAGAACACAGATACGCAGTATTTT | CASSWAPEGAGENTDTQYF
NA | TRBJ1-3 | TRBV28 | many | TGTGCCAGCAGTTACCTACAGAGCTCTGGAAACACCATATATTTT | CASSYLQSSGNTIYF
NA | TRBJ2-3 | TRBV6-5 | many | TGTGCCAGCAGTGCTGGCACAGATACGCAGTATTTT | CASSAGTDTQYF